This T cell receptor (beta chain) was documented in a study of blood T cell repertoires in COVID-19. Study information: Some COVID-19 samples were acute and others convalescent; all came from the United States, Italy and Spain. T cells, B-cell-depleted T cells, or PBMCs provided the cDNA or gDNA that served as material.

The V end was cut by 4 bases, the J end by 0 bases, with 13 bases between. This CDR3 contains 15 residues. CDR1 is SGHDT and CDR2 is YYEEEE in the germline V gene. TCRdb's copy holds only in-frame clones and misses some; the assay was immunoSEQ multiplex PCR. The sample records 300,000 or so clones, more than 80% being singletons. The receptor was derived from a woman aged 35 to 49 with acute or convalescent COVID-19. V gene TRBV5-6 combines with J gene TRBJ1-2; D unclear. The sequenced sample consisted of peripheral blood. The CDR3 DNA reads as TGTGCCAGCAGCAGCGTGTTAAAAGCTAACTATGGCTACACCTTC. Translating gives CASSSVLKANYGYTF.